This TCR beta chain appears in the sequencing data of a study of OX40 agonist ivuxolimab in advanced cancers. Across the whole study: The treatment was a fully human IgG2 OX40 agonist, ivuxolimab. Patients were dosed intravenously with ivuxolimab at 0.01 to 10 mg/kg every 2 weeks.

Trimming took 6 bases from V and 4 from J, leaving 13 bases between them. CDR3 length: 14 amino acids. Germline-derived CDR1 and CDR2 are KGHSH and LQKENI. TCRdb's table, derived via immunoSEQ multiplex PCR, lists solely in-frame clones and lacks some. The sample contains 65,000 to 70,000 clones, roughly 80% of which appear only once. This clone has a handful of counts. The cohort excluded patients with autoimmune disease history or systemic immunosuppression. Material: CD4+ or CD8+ T cells sorted from blood, obtained in a trial of the OX40 agonist ivuxolimab. The receptor comes from an adult with an advanced solid tumor such as melanoma, head and neck, liver or kidney cancer. The chain employs TRBV18 and TRBJ1-5; unclear D gene. The CDR3 here is CASSISGGNQPQHF. The DNA for the CDR3 is TGTGCCAGCTCCATATCAGGAGGAAATCAGCCCCAGCATTTT.